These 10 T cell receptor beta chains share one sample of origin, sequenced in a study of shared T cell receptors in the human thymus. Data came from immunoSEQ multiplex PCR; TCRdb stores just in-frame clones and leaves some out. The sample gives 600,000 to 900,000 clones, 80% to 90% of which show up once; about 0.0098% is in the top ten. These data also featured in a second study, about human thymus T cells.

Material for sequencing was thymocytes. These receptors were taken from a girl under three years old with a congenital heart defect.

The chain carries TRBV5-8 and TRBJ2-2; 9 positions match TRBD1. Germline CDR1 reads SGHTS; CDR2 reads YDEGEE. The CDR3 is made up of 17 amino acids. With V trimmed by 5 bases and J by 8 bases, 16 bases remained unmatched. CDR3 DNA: TGTGCCAGCAGGGCTGGCGGACAGGGGTATTGTTGGGGGGAGCTGTTTTTT. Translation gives CASRAGGQGYCWGELFF.

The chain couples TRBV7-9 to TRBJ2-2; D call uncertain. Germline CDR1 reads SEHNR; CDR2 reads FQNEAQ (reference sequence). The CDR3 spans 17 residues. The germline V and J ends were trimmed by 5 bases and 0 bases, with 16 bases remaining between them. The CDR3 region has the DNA TGTGCCAGCAGCCCCAGAGGTGGGTCACCGAACACCGGGGAGCTGTTTTTT. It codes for CASSPRGGSPNTGELFF.

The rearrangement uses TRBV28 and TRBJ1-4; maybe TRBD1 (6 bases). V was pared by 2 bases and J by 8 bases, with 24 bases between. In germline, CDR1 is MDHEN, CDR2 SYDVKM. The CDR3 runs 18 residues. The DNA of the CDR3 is TGTGCCAGCAGTTTAAAGACGCAGGGGTCACTCCCGGAGGAAAAACTGTTTTTT. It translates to CASSLKTQGSLPEEKLFF.

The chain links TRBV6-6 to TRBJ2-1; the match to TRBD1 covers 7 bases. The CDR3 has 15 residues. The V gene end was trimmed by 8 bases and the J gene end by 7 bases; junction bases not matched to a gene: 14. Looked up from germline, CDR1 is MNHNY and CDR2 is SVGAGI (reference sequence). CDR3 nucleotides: TGTGCCAGCGGATTGTACCCAGGGGGAGAGAATGAGCAGTTCTTC. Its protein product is CASGLYPGGENEQFF.

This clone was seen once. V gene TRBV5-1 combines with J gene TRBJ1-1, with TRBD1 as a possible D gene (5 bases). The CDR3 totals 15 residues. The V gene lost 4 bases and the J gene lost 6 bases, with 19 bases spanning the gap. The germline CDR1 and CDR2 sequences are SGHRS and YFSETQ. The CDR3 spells CASSHLRGGRAEAFF. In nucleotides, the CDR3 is TGCGCCAGCAGCCACCTGCGGGGGGGTCGGGCTGAAGCTTTCTTT.

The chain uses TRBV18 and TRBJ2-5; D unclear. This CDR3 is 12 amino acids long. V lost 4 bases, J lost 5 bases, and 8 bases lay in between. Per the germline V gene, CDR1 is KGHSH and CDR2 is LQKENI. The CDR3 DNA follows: TGTGCCAGCTCACAATTAAGCGAGACCCAGTACTTC. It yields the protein CASSQLSETQYF.

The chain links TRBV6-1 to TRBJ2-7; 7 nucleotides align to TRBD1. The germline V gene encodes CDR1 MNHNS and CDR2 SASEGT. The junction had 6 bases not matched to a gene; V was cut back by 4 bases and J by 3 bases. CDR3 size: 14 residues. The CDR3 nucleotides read TGTGCCAGCAGTGGGGACAGACCGAACTACGAGCAGTACTTC. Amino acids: CASSGDRPNYEQYF.

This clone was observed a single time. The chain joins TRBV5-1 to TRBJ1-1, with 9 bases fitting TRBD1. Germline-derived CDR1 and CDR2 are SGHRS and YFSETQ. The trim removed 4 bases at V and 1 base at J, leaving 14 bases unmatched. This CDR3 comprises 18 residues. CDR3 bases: TGCGCCAGCAGCCCCCAACGGGACAGGGAGAGTTGGAACACTGAAGCTTTCTTT. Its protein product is CASSPQRDRESWNTEAFF. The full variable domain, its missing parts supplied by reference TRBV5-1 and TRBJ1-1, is KAGVTQTPRYLIKTRGQQVTLSCSPISGHRSVSWYQQTPGQGLQFLFEYFSETQRNKGNFPGRFSGRQFSNSRSEMNVSTLELGDSALYLCASSPQRDRESWNTEAFFGQGTRLTVV.

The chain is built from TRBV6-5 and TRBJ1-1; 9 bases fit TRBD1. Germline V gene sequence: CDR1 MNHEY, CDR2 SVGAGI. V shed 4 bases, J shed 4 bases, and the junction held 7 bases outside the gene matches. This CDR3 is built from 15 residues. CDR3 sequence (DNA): TGTGCCAGCAGTTGTAGACAGGGGGGGGGCACTGAAGCTTTCTTT. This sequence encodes CASSCRQGGGTEAFF.

In DNA, the CDR3 is TGCGCCAGCACCTTACTAGCGGGGTACCAAGAGACCCAGTACTTC. It is translated as CASTLLAGYQETQYF. The chain joins TRBV5-1 to TRBJ2-5, with 10 nucleotides matching TRBD2. Germline V CDR1 and CDR2: SGHRS, YFSETQ. J lost 0 bases, V lost 6 bases, and 5 bases had no gene match. CDR3 length equals 15 residues.